This TCR beta chain is from a study of cytomegalovirus exposure and HLA in healthy donors. PCR primers comprised 60 Vbeta and 13 Jbeta primers. This table comes from immunoSEQ multiplex PCR, and its TCRdb copy is limited to in-frame clones, with some not included. The sample contains 150,000 to 200,000 clones, 80% to 90% of which appear only once. Remarks on this clone: Antigen specificity is unknown.

Study outcomes and limitations: A list of approximately 160 TCR beta chains associated with cytomegalovirus was given. Presence/absence analyses supposed approximately even sequencing depth among donors. Other equally common chains were less clonally expanded than HLA-associated TCR beta chains, a later analysis showed.

This receptor was taken from a man in his forties in good health and CMV-seropositive. What was sequenced was PBMCs.

CDR3 nucleotides: TGTGCCAGTAGTACCCCCCCCGGCCAACGGGAGCCAGATACGCAGTATTTT. Protein: CASSTPPGQREPDTQYF. This chain joins TRBV19 and TRBJ2-3; a weak D match, TRBD2 (6 bases). There are 17 residues in the CDR3. V was pared by 4 bases and J by 4 bases, with 21 bases between. Germline V gene data show CDR1 as LNHDA and CDR2 as SQIVND (reference sequence).